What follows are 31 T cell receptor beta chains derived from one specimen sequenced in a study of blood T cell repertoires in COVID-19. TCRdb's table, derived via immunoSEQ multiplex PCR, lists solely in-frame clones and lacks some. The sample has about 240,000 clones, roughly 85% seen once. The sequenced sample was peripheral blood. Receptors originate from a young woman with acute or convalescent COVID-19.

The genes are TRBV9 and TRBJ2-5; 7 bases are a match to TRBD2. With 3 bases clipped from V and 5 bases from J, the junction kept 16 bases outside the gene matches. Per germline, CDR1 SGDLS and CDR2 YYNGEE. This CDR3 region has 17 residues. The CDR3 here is CASSAAPLRAGVETQYF. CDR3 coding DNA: TGTGCCAGCAGCGCAGCTCCCTTGCGGGCGGGAGTTGAGACCCAGTACTTC.

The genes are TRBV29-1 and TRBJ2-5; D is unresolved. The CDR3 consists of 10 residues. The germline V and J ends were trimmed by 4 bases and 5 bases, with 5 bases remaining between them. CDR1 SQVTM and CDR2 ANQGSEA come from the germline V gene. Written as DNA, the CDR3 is TGCAGCGTTGTGGGCGAGACCCAGTACTTC. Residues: CSVVGETQYF.

The CDR3 loop is CASSPSGTSGTYEQYF. The CDR3 bases are TGTGCCAGCTCACCGTCCGGGACTAGCGGCACCTACGAGCAGTACTTC. The chain employs TRBV18 and TRBJ2-7; 11 bases map to TRBD2. Germline assignment: CDR1 KGHSH and CDR2 LQKENI. V shed 3 bases and J 2 bases; nucleotides not matched to a gene: 6. The CDR3 is 16 residues long. Full variable domain (outside the CDR3, taken from reference TRBV18 and TRBJ2-7): NAGVMQNPRHLVRRRGQEARLRCSPMKGHSHVYWYRQLPEEGLKFMVYLQKENIIDESGMPKERFSAEFPKEGPSILRIQQVVRGDSAAYFCASSPSGTSGTYEQYFGPGTRLTVT.

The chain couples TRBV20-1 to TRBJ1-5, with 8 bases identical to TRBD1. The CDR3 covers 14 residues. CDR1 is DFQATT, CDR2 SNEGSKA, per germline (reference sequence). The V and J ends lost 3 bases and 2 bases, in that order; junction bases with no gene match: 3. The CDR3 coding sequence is TGCAGTGCTAGTCCAGGGGGCGGCAATCAGCCCCAGCATTTT. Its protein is CSASPGGGNQPQHF.

This chain's CDR3 is CASSEPDRGPNEKLFF. In DNA form, the CDR3 reads TGCGCCAGCAGTGAGCCGGACAGGGGGCCGAATGAAAAACTGTTTTTT. The V gene is TRBV10-2, the J gene TRBJ1-4, with 11 bases fitting TRBD1. Trimming at V came to 2 bases and at J to 5 bases, leaving 4 bases not matched to a gene. The CDR3 loop spans 16 amino acids. The germline gives CDR1 WSHSY, CDR2 SAAADI.

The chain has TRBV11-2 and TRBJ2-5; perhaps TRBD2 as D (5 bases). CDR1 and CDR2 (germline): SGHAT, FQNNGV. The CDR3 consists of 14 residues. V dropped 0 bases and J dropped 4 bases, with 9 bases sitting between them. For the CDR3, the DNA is TGTGCCAGCAGCTTAGAATGGACTTCAGAGACCCAGTACTTC. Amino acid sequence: CASSLEWTSETQYF.

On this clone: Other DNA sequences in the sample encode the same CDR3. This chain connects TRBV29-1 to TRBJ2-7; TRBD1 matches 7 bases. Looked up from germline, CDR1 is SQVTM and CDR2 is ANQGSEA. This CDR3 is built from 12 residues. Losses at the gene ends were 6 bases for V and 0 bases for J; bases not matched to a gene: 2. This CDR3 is CSVGDSSYEQYF. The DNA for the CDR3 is TGCAGCGTCGGGGACAGCTCCTACGAGCAGTACTTC.

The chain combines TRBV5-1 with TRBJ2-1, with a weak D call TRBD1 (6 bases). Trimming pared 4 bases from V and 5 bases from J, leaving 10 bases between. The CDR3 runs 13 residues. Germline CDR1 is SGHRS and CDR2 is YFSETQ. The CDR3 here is CASSRTVNNEQFF. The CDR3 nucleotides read TGCGCCAGCAGCCGGACAGTAAACAATGAGCAGTTCTTC.

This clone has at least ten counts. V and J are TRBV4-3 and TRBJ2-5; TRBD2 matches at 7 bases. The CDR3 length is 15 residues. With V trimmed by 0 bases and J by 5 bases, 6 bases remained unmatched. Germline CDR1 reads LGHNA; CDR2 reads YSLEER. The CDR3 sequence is CASSQETSPGETQYF. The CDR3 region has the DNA TGCGCCAGCAGCCAAGAGACTAGCCCGGGGGAGACCCAGTACTTC.

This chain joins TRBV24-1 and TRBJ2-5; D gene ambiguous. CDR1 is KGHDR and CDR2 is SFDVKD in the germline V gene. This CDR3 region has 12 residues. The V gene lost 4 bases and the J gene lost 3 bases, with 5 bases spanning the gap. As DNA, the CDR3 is TGTGCCACCAGTGACCAGGAAGAGACCCAGTACTTC. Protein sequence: CATSDQEETQYF.

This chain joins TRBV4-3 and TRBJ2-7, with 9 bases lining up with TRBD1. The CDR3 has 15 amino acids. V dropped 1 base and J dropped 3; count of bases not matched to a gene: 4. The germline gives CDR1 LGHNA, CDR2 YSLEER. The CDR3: CASSQATGGNYEQYF. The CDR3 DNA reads TGCGCCAGCAGCCAAGCGACAGGGGGAAACTACGAGCAGTACTTC.

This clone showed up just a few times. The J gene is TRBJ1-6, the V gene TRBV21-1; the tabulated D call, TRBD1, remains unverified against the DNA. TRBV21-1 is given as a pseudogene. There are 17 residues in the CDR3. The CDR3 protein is CASSSPPGSGCHSPLHF. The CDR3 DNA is TGTGCCAGCAGCTCACCACCAGGCTCAGGCTGCCATTCACCCCTCCACTTT.

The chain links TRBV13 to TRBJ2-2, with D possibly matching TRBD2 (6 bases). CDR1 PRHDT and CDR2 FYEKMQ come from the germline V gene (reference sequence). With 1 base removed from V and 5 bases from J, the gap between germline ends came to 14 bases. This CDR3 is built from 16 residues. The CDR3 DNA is TGTGCCAGCAGCTTAGCCGGGACGGCGGGGACCGGGGAGCTGTTTTTT. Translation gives CASSLAGTAGTGELFF. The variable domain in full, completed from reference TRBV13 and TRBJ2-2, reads AAGVIQSPRHLIKEKRETATLKCYPIPRHDTVYWYQQGPGQDPQFLISFYEKMQSDKGSIPDRFSAQQFSDYHSELNMSSLELGDSALYFCASSLAGTAGTGELFFGEGSRLTVL.

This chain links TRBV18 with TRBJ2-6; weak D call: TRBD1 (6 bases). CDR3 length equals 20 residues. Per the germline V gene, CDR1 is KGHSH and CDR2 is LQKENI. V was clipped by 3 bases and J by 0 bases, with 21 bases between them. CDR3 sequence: CASSPFVSGAESSGANVLTF. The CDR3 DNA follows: TGTGCCAGCTCACCCTTCGTGTCAGGGGCTGAATCCTCTGGGGCCAACGTCCTGACTTTC.

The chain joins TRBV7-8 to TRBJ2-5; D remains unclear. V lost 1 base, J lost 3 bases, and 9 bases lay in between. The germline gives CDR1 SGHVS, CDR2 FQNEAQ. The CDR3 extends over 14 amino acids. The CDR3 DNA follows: TGTGCCAGCAGCTTAGGGCAGGCTAAAGAGACCCAGTACTTC. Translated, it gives CASSLGQAKETQYF.

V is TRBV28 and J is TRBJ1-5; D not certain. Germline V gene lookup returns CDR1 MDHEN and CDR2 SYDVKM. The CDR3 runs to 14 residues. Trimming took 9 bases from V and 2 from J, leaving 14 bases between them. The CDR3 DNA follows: TGTGCCAGTAGTAGTGCGATGCGCAATCAGCCCCAGCATTTT. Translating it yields CASSSAMRNQPQHF.

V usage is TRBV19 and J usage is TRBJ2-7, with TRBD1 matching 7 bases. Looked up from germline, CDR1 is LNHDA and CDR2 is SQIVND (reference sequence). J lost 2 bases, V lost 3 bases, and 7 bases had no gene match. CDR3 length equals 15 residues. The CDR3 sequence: CASSMVETGTYEQYF. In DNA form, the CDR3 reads TGTGCCAGTAGTATGGTTGAGACAGGGACCTACGAGCAGTACTTC.

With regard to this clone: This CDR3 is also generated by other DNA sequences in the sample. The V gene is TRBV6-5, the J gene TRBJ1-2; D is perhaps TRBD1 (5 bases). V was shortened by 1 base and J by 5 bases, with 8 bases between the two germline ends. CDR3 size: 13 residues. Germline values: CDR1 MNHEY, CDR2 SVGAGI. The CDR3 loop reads CASSYFQGYGYTF. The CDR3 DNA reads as TGTGCCAGCAGTTACTTCCAGGGTTATGGCTACACCTTC.

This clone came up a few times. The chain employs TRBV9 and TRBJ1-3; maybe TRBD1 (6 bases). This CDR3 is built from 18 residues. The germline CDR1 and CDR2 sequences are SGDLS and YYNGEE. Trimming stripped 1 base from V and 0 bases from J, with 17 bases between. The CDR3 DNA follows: TGTGCCAGCAGCGTAAGGCCGGGACATATCAACTCTGGAAACACCATATATTTT. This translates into CASSVRPGHINSGNTIYF. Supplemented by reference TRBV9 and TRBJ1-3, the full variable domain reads DSGVTQTPKHLITATGQRVTLRCSPRSGDLSVYWYQQSLDQGLQFLIQYYNGEERAKGNILERFSAQQFPDLHSELNLSSLELGDSALYFCASSVRPGHINSGNTIYFGEGSWLTVV.

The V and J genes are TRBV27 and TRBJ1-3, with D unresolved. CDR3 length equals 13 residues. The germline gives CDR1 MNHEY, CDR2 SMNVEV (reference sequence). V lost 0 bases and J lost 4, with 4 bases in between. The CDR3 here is CASSLSRGNTIYF. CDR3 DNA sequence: TGTGCCAGCAGTTTATCTCGGGGAAACACCATATATTTT.

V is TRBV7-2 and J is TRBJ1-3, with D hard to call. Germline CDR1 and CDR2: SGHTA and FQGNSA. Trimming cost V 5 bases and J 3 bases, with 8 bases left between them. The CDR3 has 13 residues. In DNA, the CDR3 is TGTGCCAGCAGCCCGCGGAGTGGAAACACCATATATTTT. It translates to CASSPRSGNTIYF.

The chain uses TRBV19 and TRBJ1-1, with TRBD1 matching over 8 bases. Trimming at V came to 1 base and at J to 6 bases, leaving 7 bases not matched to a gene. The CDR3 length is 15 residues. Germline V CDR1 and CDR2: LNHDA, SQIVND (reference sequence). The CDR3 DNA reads TGTGCCAGTAGTATAGGAGCAGGGGGCGTAGCTGAAGCTTTCTTT. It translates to CASSIGAGGVAEAFF.

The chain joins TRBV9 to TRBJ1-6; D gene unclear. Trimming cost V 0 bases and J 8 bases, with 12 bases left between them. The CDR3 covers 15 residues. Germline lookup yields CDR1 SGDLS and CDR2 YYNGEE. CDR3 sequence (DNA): TGTGCCAGCAGCGTAGTCCCGGGTAAGGATTCACCCCTCCACTTT. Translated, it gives CASSVVPGKDSPLHF.

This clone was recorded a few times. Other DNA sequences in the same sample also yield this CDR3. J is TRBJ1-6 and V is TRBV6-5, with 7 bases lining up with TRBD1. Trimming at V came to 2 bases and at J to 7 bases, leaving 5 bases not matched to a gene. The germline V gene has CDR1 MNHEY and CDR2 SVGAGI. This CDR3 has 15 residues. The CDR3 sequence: CASSYTTGSNSPLHF. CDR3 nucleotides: TGTGCCAGCAGTTACACGACAGGGTCCAATTCACCCCTCCACTTT.

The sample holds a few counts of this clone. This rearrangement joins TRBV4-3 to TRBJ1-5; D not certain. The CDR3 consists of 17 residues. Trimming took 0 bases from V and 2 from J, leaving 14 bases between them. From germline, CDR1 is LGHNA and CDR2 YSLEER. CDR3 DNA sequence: TGCGCCAGCAGCCAAGACGTCCCCAGACACCGCAATCAGCCCCAGCATTTT. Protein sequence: CASSQDVPRHRNQPQHF.

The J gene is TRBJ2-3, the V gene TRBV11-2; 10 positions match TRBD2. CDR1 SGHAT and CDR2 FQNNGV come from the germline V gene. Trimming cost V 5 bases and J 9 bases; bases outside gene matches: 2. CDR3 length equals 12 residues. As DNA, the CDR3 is TGTGCCAGCAGCGCTAGCGGGAGCACGCAGTATTTT. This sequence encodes CASSASGSTQYF.

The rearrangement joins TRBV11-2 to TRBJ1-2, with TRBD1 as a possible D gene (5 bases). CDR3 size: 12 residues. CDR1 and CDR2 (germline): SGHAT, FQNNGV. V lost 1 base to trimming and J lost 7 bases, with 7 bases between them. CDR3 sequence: CASSLGGVGYTF. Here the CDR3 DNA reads TGTGCCAGCAGCTTAGGGGGGGTTGGCTACACCTTC.

CDR3 DNA: TGCGCCAGCAGCGTGACAGGGTATACCACTGAAGCTTTCTTT. Translated: CASSVTGYTTEAFF. The chain employs TRBV5-1 and TRBJ1-1; 7 bases map to TRBD1. The CDR3 runs 14 residues. V lost 4 bases and J lost 4; bases outside the gene matches: 7. Germline V gives CDR1 SGHRS, CDR2 YFSETQ.

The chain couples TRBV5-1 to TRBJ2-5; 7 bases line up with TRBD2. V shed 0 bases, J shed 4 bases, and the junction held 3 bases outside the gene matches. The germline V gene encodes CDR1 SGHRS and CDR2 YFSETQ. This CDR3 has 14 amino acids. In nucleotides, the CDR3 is TGCGCCAGCAGCTTGGCGGCGGGAGTAGAGACCCAGTACTTC. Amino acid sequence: CASSLAAGVETQYF. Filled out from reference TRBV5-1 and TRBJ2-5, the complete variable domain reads KAGVTQTPRYLIKTRGQQVTLSCSPISGHRSVSWYQQTPGQGLQFLFEYFSETQRNKGNFPGRFSGRQFSNSRSEMNVSTLELGDSALYLCASSLAAGVETQYFGPGTRLLVL.

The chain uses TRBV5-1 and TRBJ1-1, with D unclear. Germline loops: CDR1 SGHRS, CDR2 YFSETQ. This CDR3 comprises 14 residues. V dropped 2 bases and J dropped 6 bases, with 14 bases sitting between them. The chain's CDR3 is CASSFIGAGPEAFF. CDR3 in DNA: TGCGCCAGCAGCTTTATTGGTGCAGGCCCTGAAGCTTTCTTT.

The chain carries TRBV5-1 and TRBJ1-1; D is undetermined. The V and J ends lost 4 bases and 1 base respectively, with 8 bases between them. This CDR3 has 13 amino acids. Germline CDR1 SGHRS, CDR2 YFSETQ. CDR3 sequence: CASSKYTNTEAFF. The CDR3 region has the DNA TGCGCCAGCAGCAAATACACGAACACTGAAGCTTTCTTT. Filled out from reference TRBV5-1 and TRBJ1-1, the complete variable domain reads KAGVTQTPRYLIKTRGQQVTLSCSPISGHRSVSWYQQTPGQGLQFLFEYFSETQRNKGNFPGRFSGRQFSNSRSEMNVSTLELGDSALYLCASSKYTNTEAFFGQGTRLTVV.